The clone carrying this T cell receptor (beta chain) was found many times. The source of the sample is a study of metastatic and nonmetastatic thyroid tumors. TCRdb re-called the PCR reads via MiXCR. The sample has under 15,000 clones, roughly 23% seen once. All patients reached thyroid surgery having received no treatment beforehand. Germline loops: CDR1 SNHLY, CDR2 FYNNEI. V gave up 8 bases and J gave up 3 bases, with 10 bases separating them. The CDR3 covers 13 residues. V and J are TRBV2 and TRBJ2-2, with a tentative D call TRBD2 (5 bases). The specimen sequenced was blood. The receptor's source is a female donor with papillary thyroid cancer or a benign thyroid nodule (not recorded which). Some clones in this sample may be carry-over from other donors' samples. The CDR3: CASVARDTGELFF. CDR3 coding DNA: TGTGCCAGCGTAGCGCGTGACACCGGGGAGCTGTTTTTT.